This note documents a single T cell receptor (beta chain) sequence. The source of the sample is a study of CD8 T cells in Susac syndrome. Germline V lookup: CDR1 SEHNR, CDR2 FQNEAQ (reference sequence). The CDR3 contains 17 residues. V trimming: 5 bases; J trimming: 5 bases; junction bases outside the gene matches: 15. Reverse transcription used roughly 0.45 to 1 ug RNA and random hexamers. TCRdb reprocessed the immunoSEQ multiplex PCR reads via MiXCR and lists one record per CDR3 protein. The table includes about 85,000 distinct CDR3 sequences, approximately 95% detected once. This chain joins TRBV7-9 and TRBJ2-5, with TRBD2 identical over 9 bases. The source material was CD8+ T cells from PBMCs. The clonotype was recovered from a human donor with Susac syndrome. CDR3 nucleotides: TGTGCCAGCAGCCGCCTTTTCGGCGGGAGGGCCGGGGAGACCCAGTACTTC. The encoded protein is CASSRLFGGRAGETQYF.